The 15 T cell receptor beta chains below come from one sample, sequenced in a study of CD8+ T cells in alopecia areata. Following extraction, RNA underwent reverse transcription to cDNA, which served as the sequencing template. Repertoires were generated with immunoSEQ multiplex PCR, while TCRdb's copy carries only in-frame clones and drops some. Of roughly 110,000 clones in the sample, 65% to 85% were seen once. The treatment: oral pan-JAK inhibitor, 5-10 mg twice daily. Material: CD8+ T cells sorted from blood, obtained at week 24, from a patient treated with tofacitinib. These TCRs come from a human donor with alopecia areata.

The chain links TRBV7-6 to TRBJ2-2; D not certain. The CDR3 runs 13 residues. V lost 0 bases and J 6 bases, leaving 5 bases between the germline ends. CDR1 and CDR2 (germline): SGHVS, FNYEAQ. The CDR3 here is CASSLASAGELFF. CDR3 DNA sequence: TGTGCCAGCAGCTTAGCTTCGGCCGGGGAGCTGTTTTTT.

The chain recombines TRBV4-1 with TRBJ2-7; D is unclear. Trimming stripped 4 bases from V and 3 bases from J, with 16 bases between. CDR3 size: 15 residues. Germline CDR1 is MGHRA and CDR2 is YSYEKL. The CDR3 DNA follows: TGCGCCAGCAGCCTTTCCGCGACCGGCTTCTACGAGCAGTACTTC. Amino acids: CASSLSATGFYEQYF.

J is TRBJ1-1 and V is TRBV4-1; D is ambiguous. Trimming pared 4 bases from V and 0 bases from J, leaving 12 bases between. The CDR3 extends over 15 amino acids. Germline V CDR1 and CDR2: MGHRA, YSYEKL. The CDR3 bases are TGCGCCAGCAGCCCCCCCGGAGGGCTGAACACTGAAGCTTTCTTT. This sequence encodes CASSPPGGLNTEAFF.

V usage is TRBV4-3 and J usage is TRBJ2-1; 7 nucleotides agree with TRBD2. Trimming at V came to 3 bases and at J to 9 bases, leaving 2 bases not matched to a gene. The CDR3 sequence is 12 residues long. The V gene's germline CDR1 is LGHNA and CDR2 YSLEER. The CDR3 protein is CASSQERGEQFF. CDR3 sequence (DNA): TGCGCCAGCAGCCAGGAGCGGGGTGAGCAGTTCTTC.

The rearrangement joins TRBV27 to TRBJ1-1; possibly TRBD1 for D (6 bases). From germline, CDR1 is MNHEY and CDR2 SMNVEV (reference sequence). The V end was cut by 10 bases, the J end by 1 base, with 10 bases between. This CDR3 comprises 12 residues. CDR3 loop: CATGGANTEAFF. Written as DNA, the CDR3 is TGTGCCACCGGGGGGGCGAACACTGAAGCTTTCTTT.

This chain connects TRBV25-1 to TRBJ2-3; the match to TRBD2 covers 12 bases. Trimming removed 3 bases from V and 3 bases from J; junction bases left unmatched: 10. The CDR3 totals 18 residues. Germline CDR1 reads MGHDK; CDR2 reads SYGVNS. The CDR3 reads CASSDRLAGGPGTDTQYF. For the CDR3, the DNA is TGTGCCAGCAGTGATCGGCTAGCGGGGGGGCCAGGAACAGATACGCAGTATTTT.

The chain links TRBV6-6 to TRBJ1-5; D call uncertain. The CDR3 spans 13 residues. Germline assignment: CDR1 MNHNY and CDR2 SVGAGI (reference sequence). Trimming stripped 2 bases from V and 7 bases from J, with 9 bases between. The CDR3 DNA follows: TGTGCCAGCAGTTACGCGGGAGGGCAGCCCCAGCATTTT. Residues: CASSYAGGQPQHF.

This chain uses TRBV19 with TRBJ1-2, with D unclear. This CDR3 spans 12 amino acids. Germline V gene lookup returns CDR1 LNHDA and CDR2 SQIVND (reference sequence). Trimming pared 5 bases from V and 1 base from J, leaving 5 bases between. The CDR3 DNA follows: TGTGCCAGTAGTGGGGATAACTATGGCTACACCTTC. It yields the protein CASSGDNYGYTF.

This clone has more than one count but fewer than ten. The chain has TRBV7-9 and TRBJ2-1; D is undetermined. V lost 1 base and J lost 5, with 0 bases in between. The germline V gene has CDR1 SEHNR and CDR2 FQNEAQ (reference sequence). The CDR3 covers 11 residues. CDR3 sequence: CASSLDNEQFF. The CDR3 coding sequence is TGTGCCAGCAGCTTAGACAATGAGCAGTTCTTC.

The V and J genes are TRBV27 and TRBJ2-3; D perhaps matches TRBD2 (5 bases). The V and J ends lost 3 bases and 1 base respectively, with 8 bases between them. The CDR3 is 14 amino acids. CDR1 is MNHEY and CDR2 is SMNVEV in the germline V gene (reference sequence). This CDR3 reads CASSFGVGTDTQYF. Written as DNA, the CDR3 is TGTGCCAGCAGTTTCGGGGTGGGCACAGATACGCAGTATTTT.

The chain uses TRBV6-5 and TRBJ1-1; 8 bases fit TRBD1. The CDR3 runs to 14 residues. The J segment lost 1 base and the V segment lost 7 bases, leaving 5 bases of the junction unmatched. Germline CDR1 MNHEY, CDR2 SVGAGI. Here the CDR3 DNA reads TGTGCCAGCAACCACGGGACAGGGAACACTGAAGCTTTCTTT. Its protein is CASNHGTGNTEAFF.

This chain connects TRBV25-1 to TRBJ2-5, with D possibly being TRBD1 (6 bases). The CDR3 is made up of 14 amino acids. The germline V gene encodes CDR1 MGHDK and CDR2 SYGVNS. V was pared by 6 bases and J by 4 bases, with 15 bases between. The CDR3 is CASRTIGQRETQYF. CDR3 DNA: TGTGCCAGCAGGACGATTGGACAGAGAGAGACCCAGTACTTC.

The chain's CDR3 is CASRVNRLAGLLTDTQYF. The CDR3 DNA reads TGTGCCAGCAGGGTCAATCGACTAGCGGGGCTTCTAACAGATACGCAGTATTTT. The chain has TRBV2 and TRBJ2-3; 11 nucleotides align to TRBD2. The CDR3 covers 18 residues. Unmatched junction bases numbered 14, after V lost 6 bases and J lost 3 bases. The germline V gene has CDR1 SNHLY and CDR2 FYNNEI. Together with reference TRBV2 and TRBJ2-3, the CDR3 gives the full variable domain: EPEVTQTPSHQVTQMGQEVILRCVPISNHLYFYWYRQILGQKVEFLVSFYNNEISEKSEIFDDQFSVERPDGSNFTLKIRSTKLEDSAMYFCASRVNRLAGLLTDTQYFGPGTRLTVL.

The V call is TRBV4-1, the J call TRBJ2-7; D is unclear. The CDR3 is 13 amino acids. Germline CDR1 is MGHRA and CDR2 is YSYEKL. V was trimmed by 2 bases and J by 6 bases, leaving 11 bases between them. CDR3 in DNA: TGCGCCAGCAGCCAAACCACCCCATTCGAGCAGTACTTC. Its translation: CASSQTTPFEQYF.

This chain links TRBV5-5 with TRBJ2-7; the match to TRBD1 covers 7 bases. The CDR3 loop spans 14 amino acids. The junction had 6 bases not matched to a gene; V was cut back by 4 bases and J by 2 bases. Germline assignment: CDR1 SGHKS and CDR2 YYEKEE (reference sequence). CDR3: CASSPRDSTYEQYF. The CDR3 nucleotides read TGTGCCAGCAGCCCCCGGGACAGTACCTACGAGCAGTACTTC. The whole variable domain, remainder taken from reference TRBV5-5 and TRBJ2-7, is DAGVTQSPTHLIKTRGQQVTLRCSPISGHKSVSWYQQVLGQGPQFIFQYYEKEERGRGNFPDRFSARQFPNYSSELNVNALLLGDSALYLCASSPRDSTYEQYFGPGTRLTVT.